The entry that follows covers one T cell receptor beta chain sequence. Authors' analysis steps: Quantification of nucleated cells was approximated via reference gene primer amplification. Repertoires were generated with immunoSEQ multiplex PCR, while TCRdb's copy carries only in-frame clones and drops some. V and J calls and clone size are those listed in that table; D and trimming were worked out from the DNA. The table records some 55,000 clones, approximately 87% of them present only once. From germline, CDR1 is SGHNT and CDR2 YYREEE (reference sequence). This CDR3 comprises 14 residues. Trimming took 0 bases from V and 2 from J, leaving 5 bases between them. These data originate in a study of blood T cell repertoires in COVID-19. The wider study: Sites in the United States, Italy and Spain provided acute and convalescent COVID-19 samples. In each case, the material was cDNA or gDNA derived from T cells, B-cell-depleted T cells, or PBMCs.

The chain employs TRBV5-4 and TRBJ1-4; D might be TRBD1 (5 bases). The source material was peripheral blood. The sequence was collected from a man between 60 and 75 years old with acute or convalescent COVID-19. The CDR3 DNA follows: TGTGCCAGCAGCTTGGGACAGACTAATGAAAAACTGTTTTTT. The encoded protein is CASSLGQTNEKLFF.